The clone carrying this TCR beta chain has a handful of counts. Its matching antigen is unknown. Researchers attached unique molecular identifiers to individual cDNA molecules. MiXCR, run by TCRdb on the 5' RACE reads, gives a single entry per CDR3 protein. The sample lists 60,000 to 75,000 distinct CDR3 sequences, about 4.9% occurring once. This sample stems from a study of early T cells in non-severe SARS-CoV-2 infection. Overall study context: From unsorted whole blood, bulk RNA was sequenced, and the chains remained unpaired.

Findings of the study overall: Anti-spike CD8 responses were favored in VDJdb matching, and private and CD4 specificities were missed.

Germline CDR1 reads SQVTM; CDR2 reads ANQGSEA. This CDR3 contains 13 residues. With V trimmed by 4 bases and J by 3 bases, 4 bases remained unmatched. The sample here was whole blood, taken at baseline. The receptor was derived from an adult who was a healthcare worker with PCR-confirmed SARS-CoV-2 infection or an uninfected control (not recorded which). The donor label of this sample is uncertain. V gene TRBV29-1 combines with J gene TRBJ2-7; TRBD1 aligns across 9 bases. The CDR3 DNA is TGCAGCGTTGGGGTGACAGGGGGCTACGAGCAGTACTTC. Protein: CSVGVTGGYEQYF.